This T cell receptor (beta chain) came from a study of shared clonotypes between healthy human individuals. Findings and limits, study-wide: Some clonotypes were shared by all four sorted-subset donors, while others were not shared. The non-shared ones had lower generation probabilities than the shared ones.

TCRdb keeps only in-frame clones here, not all; method: immunoSEQ multiplex PCR. Among approximately 1.5 million clones, roughly 98% were seen once, and the ten largest hold approximately 0.44%. In the case of this clone: Its antigen is currently unknown.

This CDR3 has 16 amino acids. Germline V lookup: CDR1 SEHNR, CDR2 FQNEAQ (reference sequence). V dropped 0 bases and J dropped 0; count of bases not matched to a gene: 4. This chain links TRBV7-9 with TRBJ1-2, with 7 bases matching TRBD1. The sample comprised naive CD4+ T cells sorted from blood. The subset denotes: CD45RA+ positively selected. This receptor was taken from a man in his thirties or forties in good health. DNA of the CDR3: TGTGCCAGCAGCTTAGCGGCAGGGGGAGCTAACTATGGCTACACCTTC. Amino acid sequence: CASSLAAGGANYGYTF. Filled out from reference TRBV7-9 and TRBJ1-2, the complete variable domain reads DTGVSQNPRHKITKRGQNVTFRCDPISEHNRLYWYRQTLGQGPEFLTYFQNEAQLEKSRLLSDRFSAERPKGSFSTLEIQRTEQGDSAMYLCASSLAAGGANYGYTFGSGTRLTVV.